This record looks at one T cell receptor beta chain sequence and its context. The data belong to a study of blood T cell repertoires in COVID-19. In the study overall: The cDNA or gDNA used as material had been derived from T cells, B-cell-depleted T cells, or PBMCs.

CDR1 is SGHAT, CDR2 FQDESV, per germline (reference sequence). V dropped 5 bases and J dropped 5; count of bases not matched to a gene: 5. This CDR3 contains 14 residues. Two consecutive negative NP/OP PCR tests, clearance, or resolved symptoms defined Cohort 3 recovery. Measured with immunoSEQ multiplex PCR; TCRdb has only the in-frame clones, and not every one. This sample has around 130,000 clones, with 86% found just once. Sequencing was performed on PBMCs or T cells enriched from blood (not recorded which). The clonotype originates from a woman between 45 and 65 years old who had recovered from COVID-19. V is TRBV11-1 and J is TRBJ1-1, with 10 bases fitting TRBD1. For the CDR3, the DNA is TGTGCCAGCAGCCAACGGACAGGGGGGACTGAAGCTTTCTTT. Its translation is CASSQRTGGTEAFF.